This T cell receptor (beta chain) was recorded in a study of graft-versus-host responses after intestinal transplantation. Study context: Each recipient received a multivisceral, liver-intestinal, or isolated intestinal graft. Every one of the recipients received anti-thymocyte globulin induction and afterwards took tacrolimus and steroids for around 3 years.

This clone was detected once. Its antigen is as yet unknown. Study results and caveats: Peak GvH clone levels in circulation were associated with early post-transplant HvG declines.

Assay: immunoSEQ multiplex PCR; the TCRdb copy retains only in-frame clones and omits some. The top ten hold around 0.53% of the sample, which has around 40,000 clones, around 96% seen once. This CDR3 is built from 15 residues. Germline CDR1 and CDR2: SGHNT and YYREEE (reference sequence). V shed 4 bases and J shed 4 bases, with 17 bases lying between them. This material consisted of unstimulated CD8+ T cells sorted from spleen or lymph node cells, taken before transplant. The chain links TRBV5-4 to TRBJ1-1; TRBD1 is a possible D gene (6 bases). This clonotype was obtained from a human donor who was the organ donor for an intestinal transplant. The CDR3 sequence: CASSPLGGAGTEAFF. The CDR3 region has the DNA TGTGCCAGCAGCCCCTTAGGGGGGGCAGGCACTGAAGCTTTCTTT. The complete variable domain, with remaining parts taken from reference TRBV5-4 and TRBJ1-1, reads ETGVTQSPTHLIKTRGQQVTLRCSSQSGHNTVSWYQQALGQGPQFIFQYYREEENGRGNFPPRFSGLQFPNYSSELNVNALELDDSALYLCASSPLGGAGTEAFFGQGTRLTVV.